This T cell receptor beta chain derives from a study of T cell responses to AZD1222 COVID-19 vaccine. Assay used: immunoSEQ multiplex PCR; TCRdb lists only in-frame clones, some missing. The table lists about 110,000 clones, around 90% of them singletons. Worth noting for this clone: The antigen is unknown.

Study-level results: In a largely white British group with more females than males, clonal diversity was possibly underestimated. Spike-specific TCR repertoires showed rising breadth and depth after two AZD1222 doses. Seropositive status at baseline applied to only five to seven AZD1222 recipients. Close to half of spike-specific TCRs reportedly recognize unmutated variant regions.

Germline-derived CDR1 and CDR2 are LGHNT and FRNRAP. This CDR3 region has 16 residues. Trimming shortened V by 0 bases and J by 6 bases, and 15 bases separated the two germline ends. This chain connects TRBV12-5 to TRBJ2-1; D ambiguous. This receptor was taken from an adult who received the AZD1222 COVID-19 vaccine. Sequencing was performed on peripheral blood, taken 28 days after the second AZD1222 dose. CDR3 in amino acids: CASGLVPRAGPNEQFF. CDR3 nucleotides: TGTGCTAGTGGTTTGGTACCCAGAGCAGGACCCAATGAGCAGTTCTTC. Using reference TRBV12-5 and TRBJ2-1 for the parts outside the CDR3, the full variable domain is DARVTQTPRHKVTEMGQEVTMRCQPILGHNTVFWYRQTMMQGLELLAYFRNRAPLDDSGMPKDRFSAEMPDATLATLKIQPSEPRDSAVYFCASGLVPRAGPNEQFFGPGTRLTVL.